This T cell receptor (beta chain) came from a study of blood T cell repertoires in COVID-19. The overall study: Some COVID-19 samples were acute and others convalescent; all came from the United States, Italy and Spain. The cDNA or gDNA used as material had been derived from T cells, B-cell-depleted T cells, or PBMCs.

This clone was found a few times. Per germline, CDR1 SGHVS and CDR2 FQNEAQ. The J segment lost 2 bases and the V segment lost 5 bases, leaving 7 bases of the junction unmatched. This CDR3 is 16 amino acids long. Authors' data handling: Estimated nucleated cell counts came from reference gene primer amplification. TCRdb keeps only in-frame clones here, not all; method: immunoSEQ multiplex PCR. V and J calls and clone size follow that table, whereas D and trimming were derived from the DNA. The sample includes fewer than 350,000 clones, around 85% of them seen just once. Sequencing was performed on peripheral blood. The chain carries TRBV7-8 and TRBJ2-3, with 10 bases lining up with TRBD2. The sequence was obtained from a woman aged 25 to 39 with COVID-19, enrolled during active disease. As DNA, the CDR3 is TGTGCCAGCAGCCAAAATAGCGGGGGGTACACAGATACGCAGTATTTT. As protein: CASSQNSGGYTDTQYF.